This note documents a single TCR beta chain sequence. Antigen unknown. Only in-frame clones appear in the TCRdb table, and some are missing; sequencing was by immunoSEQ multiplex PCR. The data show around 53,000 clones, more than 80% seen once. This specimen belongs to a study of T cell responses to AZD1222 COVID-19 vaccine. Study-wide points: In the spike-specific TCR repertoire, nearly half reportedly target unmutated variant regions.

The TCR comes from an adult in good health. The sequencing here drew on peripheral blood, taken on day 0 of MenACWY control vaccination.

This CDR3 is CASSYSTWFKAGDYEQFF. In DNA, the CDR3 is TGTGCCAGCAGTTACTCGACCTGGTTCAAGGCTGGGGATTATGAGCAGTTCTTC. The V call is TRBV6-2 or TRBV6-3, the J call TRBJ2-1; D not resolved. The CDR3 length is 18 residues. Germline V gene data show CDR1 as MNHEY and CDR2 as SVGEGT. V gave up 0 bases and J gave up 8 bases, with 23 bases separating them.